This passage covers 18 T cell receptor beta chains from one sample sequenced in a study of shared clonotypes between healthy human individuals. Clones were sequenced by immunoSEQ multiplex PCR, and TCRdb holds only the in-frame ones, with some missing. The sample holds about 2.1 million clones; about 93% are singletons and the top ten take around 1.7%. CD45RO-negative cells were positively selected for CCR7, leaving out terminally differentiated effector memory CD45RA+ cells. The sequencing input was naive CD8+ T cells from PBMCs. Receptor source: a man younger than 30 in good health. Some clones in this sample may be carry-over from other donors' samples.

The chain is built from TRBV5-6 and TRBJ2-7; D might be TRBD1 or TRBD2, each matching 7 bases. Germline CDR1 reads SGHDT; CDR2 reads YYEEEE. With 1 base removed from V and 2 bases from J, the gap between germline ends came to 13 bases. The CDR3 spans 15 residues. CDR3 loop: CASSLWAGGAYEQYF. For the CDR3, the DNA is TGTGCCAGCAGCTTGTGGGCAGGGGGGGCCTACGAGCAGTACTTC.

The chain uses TRBV9 and TRBJ2-1; TRBD2 matches 9 bases. The ends lost 4 bases at V and 5 bases at J; junction bases unmatched: 10. This CDR3 has 16 residues. Germline assignment: CDR1 SGDLS and CDR2 YYNGEE. Here the CDR3 reads CASSPRTSAINNEQFF. CDR3 coding DNA: TGTGCCAGCAGCCCGCGGACTAGCGCAATTAACAATGAGCAGTTCTTC. The full variable domain, with the rest looked up from reference TRBV9 and TRBJ2-1, is DSGVTQTPKHLITATGQRVTLRCSPRSGDLSVYWYQQSLDQGLQFLIQYYNGEERAKGNILERFSAQQFPDLHSELNLSSLELGDSALYFCASSPRTSAINNEQFFGPGTRLTVL.

The chain uses TRBV4-3 and TRBJ2-1; 12 nucleotides match TRBD2. CDR3 size: 19 residues. Germline CDR1 LGHNA, CDR2 YSLEER. V lost 3 bases to trimming and J lost 0 bases; unmatched junction nucleotides: 9. CDR3 nucleotides: TGCGCCAGCAGCCAGAGACTAGCGGGAGAAGTGGCCTCCTACAATGAGCAGTTCTTC. It codes for CASSQRLAGEVASYNEQFF.

This clone was detected once. The V call is TRBV18, the J call TRBJ1-1; perhaps TRBD1 as D (5 bases). The CDR3 length is 16 residues. Germline CDR1 is KGHSH and CDR2 is LQKENI. The V gene lost 1 base and the J gene lost 3 bases, with 15 bases spanning the gap. CDR3 region: CASSPQRGPLHTEAFF. Written as DNA, the CDR3 is TGTGCCAGCTCACCACAGCGGGGCCCCCTCCACACTGAAGCTTTCTTT.

This rearrangement joins TRBV4-1 to TRBJ1-1; D unresolved. V gave up 0 bases and J gave up 3 bases, with 11 bases separating them. The CDR3 extends over 15 amino acids. Germline-derived CDR1 and CDR2 are MGHRA and YSYEKL. CDR3 sequence (DNA): TGCGCCAGCAGCCAAGAGGGCGGTAAGGACACTGAAGCTTTCTTT. Translating gives CASSQEGGKDTEAFF.

In nucleotides, the CDR3 is TGTGCCTGGAGGCCCCCTGGGGCAGTCTATGGCTACACCTTC. Translated, it gives CAWRPPGAVYGYTF. The J gene is TRBJ1-2, the V gene TRBV30; D possibly corresponds to TRBD1 (5 bases). This CDR3 has 14 residues. Per the germline V gene, CDR1 is GTSNPN and CDR2 is SVGIG (reference sequence). With 3 bases removed from V and 4 bases from J, the gap between germline ends came to 15 bases.

The J gene is TRBJ2-7, the V gene TRBV5-4; maybe TRBD2 (7 bases). The germline V and J ends were trimmed by 6 bases and 5 bases, with 18 bases remaining between them. Germline CDR1 SGHNT, CDR2 YYREEE (reference sequence). The CDR3 totals 14 residues. DNA for the CDR3: TGTGCCAGCACCTCACTGGGGGGGGGCAACGAGCAGTACTTC. Translating gives CASTSLGGGNEQYF.

The rearrangement links TRBV13 to TRBJ2-3, with 16 bases matching TRBD2. Germline-derived CDR1 and CDR2 are PRHDT and FYEKMQ (reference sequence). The V gene end was trimmed by 5 bases and the J gene end by 1 base; junction bases not matched to a gene: 6. The CDR3 contains 18 residues. Written as DNA, the CDR3 is TGTGCCAGCAGCCACGGGACTAGCGGGAGGGCGGGCACAGATACGCAGTATTTT. It is translated as CASSHGTSGRAGTDTQYF.

The chain couples TRBV10-3 to TRBJ2-3; D unclear. This CDR3 spans 11 amino acids. V was shortened by 0 bases and J by 6 bases, with 1 base between the two germline ends. The V gene's germline CDR1 is ENHRY and CDR2 SYGVKD. The CDR3 is CAISESDTQYF. The CDR3 DNA reads TGTGCCATCAGTGAGTCCGATACGCAGTATTTT.

As to this clone: At the DNA level, this CDR3 is encoded by other sequences in the same sample as well. J is TRBJ2-7 and V is TRBV27, with D unresolved. Looked up from germline, CDR1 is MNHEY and CDR2 is SMNVEV (reference sequence). The germline V and J ends were trimmed by 2 bases and 4 bases, with 9 bases remaining between them. The CDR3 covers 13 residues. The CDR3 DNA reads as TGTGCCAGCAGTTTAGCCGCAGGATACGAGCAGTACTTC. This encodes CASSLAAGYEQYF.

This rearrangement joins TRBV9 to TRBJ2-3, with D perhaps matching TRBD2 (5 bases). Germline CDR1 and CDR2: SGDLS and YYNGEE. The CDR3 spans 14 residues. The V gene lost 0 bases and the J gene lost 6 bases, with 11 bases spanning the gap. CDR3 coding DNA: TGTGCCAGCAGCGTAGGATCCCGGAGGGATACGCAGTATTTT. This encodes CASSVGSRRDTQYF. Full variable domain (remainder filled in from reference TRBV9 and TRBJ2-3): DSGVTQTPKHLITATGQRVTLRCSPRSGDLSVYWYQQSLDQGLQFLIQYYNGEERAKGNILERFSAQQFPDLHSELNLSSLELGDSALYFCASSVGSRRDTQYFGPGTRLTVL.

The genes are TRBV4-1 and TRBJ2-1, with a possible D match to TRBD2 (6 bases). V lost 4 bases and J 6 bases, leaving 16 bases between the germline ends. This CDR3 has 15 amino acids. Germline V gene sequence: CDR1 MGHRA, CDR2 YSYEKL. The CDR3 DNA sequence: TGCGCCAGCAGCCTACGGCAGACTAGATCCAATGAGCAGTTCTTC. It is translated as CASSLRQTRSNEQFF.

V and J are TRBV13 and TRBJ1-1; D is uncertain. The germline V and J ends were trimmed by 0 bases and 3 bases, with 17 bases remaining between them. The CDR3 is 17 residues long. Germline-derived CDR1 and CDR2 are PRHDT and FYEKMQ (reference sequence). CDR3 in amino acids: CASSLGGNRRIYTEAFF. The CDR3 region has the DNA TGTGCCAGCAGCTTAGGGGGGAACCGCCGTATTTACACTGAAGCTTTCTTT.

The CDR3 DNA is TGTGCCAGCACCCGGTGGGAGGTGGGTGAAGAGCAGTACTTC. It translates to CASTRWEVGEEQYF. The chain joins TRBV28 to TRBJ2-7, with a possible D match to TRBD2 (6 bases). Germline CDR1 MDHEN, CDR2 SYDVKM. V dropped 7 bases and J dropped 7 bases, with 20 bases sitting between them. CDR3 length equals 14 residues.

The chain carries TRBV7-9 and TRBJ2-1; D possibly corresponds to TRBD2 (5 bases). In germline, CDR1 is SEHNR, CDR2 FQNEAQ (reference sequence). Trimming took 5 bases from V and 6 from J, leaving 11 bases between them. The CDR3 is made up of 13 amino acids. The CDR3 bases are TGTGCCAGCAGCGTCGGACTGACCAATGAGCAGTTCTTC. Translating gives CASSVGLTNEQFF.

The chain carries TRBV28 and TRBJ2-7, with 8 bases aligning to TRBD1. V was clipped by 6 bases and J by 2 bases; unmatched bases: 6. Germline values: CDR1 MDHEN, CDR2 SYDVKM. The CDR3 has 14 amino acids. CDR3 nucleotides: TGTGCCAGCAGGAAGACAGGGGTTCCCTACGAGCAGTACTTC. Translation gives CASRKTGVPYEQYF.

To note about this clone: Other DNA sequences within the sample encode an identical CDR3. V usage is TRBV9 and J usage is TRBJ1-2; D unclear. CDR3 length: 14 amino acids. The V gene lost 1 base and the J gene lost 0 bases, with 7 bases spanning the gap. Germline V gene sequence: CDR1 SGDLS, CDR2 YYNGEE. CDR3: CASSVYGTNYGYTF. In DNA, the CDR3 is TGTGCCAGCAGCGTATATGGGACTAACTATGGCTACACCTTC.

This clone has a handful of counts. The chain combines TRBV5-1 with TRBJ1-1, with 7 bases identical to TRBD1. CDR1 and CDR2 from the germline V gene are SGHRS and YFSETQ. The junction had 7 bases not matched to a gene; V was cut back by 4 bases and J by 1 base. This CDR3 has 15 residues. CDR3 residues: CASSPVRGGNTEAFF. Here the CDR3 DNA reads TGCGCCAGCAGCCCCGTCAGGGGGGGGAACACTGAAGCTTTCTTT.